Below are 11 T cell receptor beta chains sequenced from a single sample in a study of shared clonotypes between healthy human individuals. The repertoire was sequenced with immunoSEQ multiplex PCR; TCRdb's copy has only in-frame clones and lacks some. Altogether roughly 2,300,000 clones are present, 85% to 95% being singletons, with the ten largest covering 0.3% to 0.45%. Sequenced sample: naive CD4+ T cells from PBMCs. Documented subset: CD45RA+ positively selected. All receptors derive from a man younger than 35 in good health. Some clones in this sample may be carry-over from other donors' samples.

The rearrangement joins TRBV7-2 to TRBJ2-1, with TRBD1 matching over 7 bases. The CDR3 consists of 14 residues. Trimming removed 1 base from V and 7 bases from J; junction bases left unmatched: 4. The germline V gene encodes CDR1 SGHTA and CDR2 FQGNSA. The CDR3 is CASSLGGGSNEQFF. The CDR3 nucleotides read TGTGCCAGCAGCTTAGGAGGGGGCTCGAATGAGCAGTTCTTC.

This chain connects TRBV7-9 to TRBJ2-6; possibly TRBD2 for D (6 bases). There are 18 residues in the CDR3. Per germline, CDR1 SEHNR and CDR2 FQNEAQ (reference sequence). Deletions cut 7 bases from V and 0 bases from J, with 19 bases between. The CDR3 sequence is CASTQSVTAGSGANVLTF. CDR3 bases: TGTGCCAGCACCCAATCGGTGACAGCGGGCTCTGGGGCCAACGTCCTGACTTTC.

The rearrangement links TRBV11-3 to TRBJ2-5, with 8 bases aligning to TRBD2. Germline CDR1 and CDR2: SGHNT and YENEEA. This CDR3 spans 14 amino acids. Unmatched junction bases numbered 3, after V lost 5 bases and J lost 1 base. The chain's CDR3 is CASSVTSGQETQYF. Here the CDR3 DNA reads TGTGCCAGCAGCGTTACTAGCGGCCAAGAGACCCAGTACTTC.

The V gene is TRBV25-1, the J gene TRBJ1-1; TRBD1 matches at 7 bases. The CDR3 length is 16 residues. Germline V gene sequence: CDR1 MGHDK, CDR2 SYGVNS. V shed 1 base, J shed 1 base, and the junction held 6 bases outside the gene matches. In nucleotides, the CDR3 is TGTGCCAGCAGTGAATTAGGGAGGGGGCGGAACACTGAAGCTTTCTTT. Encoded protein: CASSELGRGRNTEAFF.

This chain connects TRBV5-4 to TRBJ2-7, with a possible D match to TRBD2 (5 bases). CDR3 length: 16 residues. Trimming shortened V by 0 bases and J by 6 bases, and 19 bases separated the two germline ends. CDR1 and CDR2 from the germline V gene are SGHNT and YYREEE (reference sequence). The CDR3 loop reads CASSLGRRGSGREQYF. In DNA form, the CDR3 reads TGTGCCAGCAGCTTGGGTCGGCGCGGGTCAGGCCGCGAGCAGTACTTC.

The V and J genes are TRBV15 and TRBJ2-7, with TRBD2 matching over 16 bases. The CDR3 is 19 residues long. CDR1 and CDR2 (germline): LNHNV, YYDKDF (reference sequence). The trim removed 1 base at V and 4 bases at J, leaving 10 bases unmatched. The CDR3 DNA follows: TGTGCCACCAGCAGAGGGGGACTAGCGGGAGGGCCTTTCCCATACGAGCAGTACTTC. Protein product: CATSRGGLAGGPFPYEQYF.

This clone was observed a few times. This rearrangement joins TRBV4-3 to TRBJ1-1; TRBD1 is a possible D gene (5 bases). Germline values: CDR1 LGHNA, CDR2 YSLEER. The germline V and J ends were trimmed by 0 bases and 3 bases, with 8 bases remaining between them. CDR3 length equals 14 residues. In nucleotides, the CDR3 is TGCGCCAGCAGCCAAGACAGGGTGCACACTGAAGCTTTCTTT. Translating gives CASSQDRVHTEAFF.

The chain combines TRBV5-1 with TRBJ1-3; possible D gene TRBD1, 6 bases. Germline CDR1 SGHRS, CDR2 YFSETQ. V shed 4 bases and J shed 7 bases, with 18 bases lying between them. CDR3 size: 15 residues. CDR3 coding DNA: TGCGCCAGCAGCCCGGACAGTCGGGTGGTGAACACCATATATTTT. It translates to CASSPDSRVVNTIYF.

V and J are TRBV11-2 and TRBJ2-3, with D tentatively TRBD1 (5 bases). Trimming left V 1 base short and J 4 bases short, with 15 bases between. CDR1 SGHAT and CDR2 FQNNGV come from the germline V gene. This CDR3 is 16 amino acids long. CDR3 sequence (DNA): TGTGCCAGCAGCTTAGTGGCAGGGCATATTTCAGATACGCAGTATTTT. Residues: CASSLVAGHISDTQYF.

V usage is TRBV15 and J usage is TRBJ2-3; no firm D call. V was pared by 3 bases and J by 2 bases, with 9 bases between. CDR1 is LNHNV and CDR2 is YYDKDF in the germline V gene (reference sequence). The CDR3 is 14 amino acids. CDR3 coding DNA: TGTGCCACCAGCAGGGGGATGCTCACAGATACGCAGTATTTT. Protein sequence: CATSRGMLTDTQYF. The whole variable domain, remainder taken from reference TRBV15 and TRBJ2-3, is DAMVIQNPRYQVTQFGKPVTLSCSQTLNHNVMYWYQQKSSQAPKLLFHYYDKDFNNEADTPDNFQSRRPNTSFCFLDIRSPGLGDTAMYLCATSRGMLTDTQYFGPGTRLTVL.

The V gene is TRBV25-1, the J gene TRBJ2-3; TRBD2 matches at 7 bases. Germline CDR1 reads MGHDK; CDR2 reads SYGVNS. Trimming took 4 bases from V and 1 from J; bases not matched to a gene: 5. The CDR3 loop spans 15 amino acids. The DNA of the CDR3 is TGTGCCAGCAGTGTCTCTGGGGGGGGCACAGATACGCAGTATTTT. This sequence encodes CASSVSGGGTDTQYF.